This entry describes one T cell receptor (beta chain). The data belong to a study of OX40 agonist ivuxolimab in advanced cancers. Study-wide background: Prior anti-PD-1, anti-PD-L1 or anti-CTLA-4 therapy did not bar entry, and 40% had some.

From germline, CDR1 is SGHVS and CDR2 FQNEAQ. The V gene lost 1 base and the J gene lost 6 bases, with 10 bases spanning the gap. This CDR3 is 13 amino acids long. TCRdb's copy holds only in-frame clones and misses some; the assay was immunoSEQ multiplex PCR. This sample has some 30,000 clones, with 80% to 90% found just once. The sequences come from CD4+ or CD8+ T cells sorted from blood, collected in a trial of the OX40 agonist ivuxolimab. The receptor comes from an adult with an advanced solid tumor such as melanoma, head and neck, liver or kidney cancer. The chain uses TRBV7-8 and TRBJ2-7; D remains ambiguous. CDR3 sequence reads: CASSLGMASEQYF. The DNA of the CDR3 is TGTGCCAGCAGCTTAGGTATGGCCTCCGAGCAGTACTTC.